These 30 T cell receptor beta chains were sequenced from one sample in a study of beta chain features in type 1 diabetes. What was sequenced were expressed TCRB transcripts, since all of the isolated RNA had been reverse transcribed. Generated by immunoSEQ multiplex PCR, the TCRdb table keeps only in-frame clones and is missing some. The data contain roughly 400,000 clones, approximately 15% of them singletons. The sequencing input was naive CD4+ T cells from blood. The receptors were sampled from a man aged 25-40 years in good health.

This sequence joins TRBV6-4 and TRBJ2-4; D may be TRBD1 (5 bases). This CDR3 has 14 amino acids. CDR1 MRHNA and CDR2 SNTAGT come from the germline V gene. V lost 3 bases and J 4 bases, leaving 10 bases between the germline ends. The CDR3 nucleotides are TGTGCCAGCAGTGAAATGGCAGGGAAAAACATTCAGTACTTC. Residues: CASSEMAGKNIQYF.

This clone showed up just a few times. The chain uses TRBV6-1 and TRBJ2-6; unclear D gene. V was clipped by 6 bases and J by 4 bases, with 10 bases between them. The CDR3 consists of 14 residues. Germline V lookup: CDR1 MNHNS, CDR2 SASEGT. Written as DNA, the CDR3 is TGTGCCAGCAGCGGATCAGGAGGGGCCAACGTCCTGACTTTC. Translated: CASSGSGGANVLTF.

The chain uses TRBV14 and TRBJ2-7; D remains ambiguous. The CDR3 loop spans 13 amino acids. Germline assignment: CDR1 SGHDN and CDR2 FVKESK. Deletions cut 1 base from V and 0 bases from J, with 4 bases between. DNA of the CDR3: TGTGCCAGCAGCCAAGGGGGCTCCTACGAGCAGTACTTC. It yields the protein CASSQGGSYEQYF.

The genes are TRBV6-6 and TRBJ2-3; D is unclear. This CDR3 is built from 12 residues. Trimming removed 7 bases at V and 4 bases at J, with 9 bases between. Germline CDR1 MNHNY, CDR2 SVGAGI (reference sequence). The CDR3 DNA reads TGTGCCAGCAACATACAGCCAGATACGCAGTATTTT. This sequence encodes CASNIQPDTQYF.

The chain joins TRBV7-9 to TRBJ2-7; D gene ambiguous. Looked up from germline, CDR1 is SEHNR and CDR2 is FQNEAQ (reference sequence). The CDR3 consists of 11 residues. V lost 0 bases, J lost 7 bases, and 4 bases lay in between. CDR3 protein: CASSLAREQYF. In DNA form, the CDR3 reads TGTGCCAGCAGCTTAGCACGGGAGCAGTACTTC.

The chain is built from TRBV28 and TRBJ2-5, with 10 bases matching TRBD2. Trimming removed 6 bases from V and 9 bases from J; junction bases left unmatched: 13. This CDR3 comprises 15 residues. Germline values: CDR1 MDHEN, CDR2 SYDVKM. The CDR3, as DNA: TGTGCCAGCAGCTCCCCGGGGGGGACTAGCGTGCCCCAGTACTTC. It specifies CASSSPGGTSVPQYF.

This clone showed up just a few times. This chain joins TRBV30 and TRBJ2-2, with 8 bases aligning to TRBD2. Germline V gene data show CDR1 as GTSNPN and CDR2 as SVGIG (reference sequence). The V segment lost 3 bases and the J segment 7 bases; nucleotides outside the gene matches: 7. CDR3 length equals 14 residues. CDR3 amino acids: CAWSFRLAGGELFF. CDR3 nucleotides: TGTGCCTGGAGCTTTCGGCTAGCGGGCGGGGAGCTGTTTTTT.

This chain uses TRBV6-5 with TRBJ1-1; TRBD1 matches at 7 bases. The germline V gene encodes CDR1 MNHEY and CDR2 SVGAGI. The CDR3 spans 13 residues. The ends lost 5 bases at V and 7 bases at J; junction bases unmatched: 7. In nucleotides, the CDR3 is TGTGCCAGCAGTCGTACACAGGGGAATGAAGCTTTCTTT. The encoded protein is CASSRTQGNEAFF.

The DNA of the CDR3 is TGTGCCTGGACCCCCGGGACTCGACAATACAATGAGCAGTTCTTC. This translates into CAWTPGTRQYNEQFF. The chain links TRBV30 to TRBJ2-1; perhaps TRBD2 as D (6 bases). Germline CDR1 and CDR2: GTSNPN and SVGIG (reference sequence). This CDR3 contains 15 residues. Trimming left V 4 bases short and J 4 bases short, with 17 bases between.

The V gene is TRBV30, the J gene TRBJ1-2; no definite D call. The ends were cut back, 3 bases at V and 8 bases at J, with 16 bases in the middle. Germline V gene data show CDR1 as GTSNPN and CDR2 as SVGIG (reference sequence). The CDR3 consists of 13 residues. CDR3: CAWSATEIRGYTF. The DNA of the CDR3 is TGTGCCTGGAGCGCTACAGAGATTCGGGGCTACACCTTC. The full variable domain, completed using reference TRBV30 and TRBJ1-2, is SQTIHQWPATLVQPVGSPLSLECTVEGTSNPNLYWYRQAAGRGLQLLFYSVGIGQISSEVPQNLSASRPQDRQFILSSKKLLLSDSGFYLCAWSATEIRGYTFGSGTRLTVV.

This sequence joins TRBV29-1 and TRBJ2-5, with TRBD1 as a possible D gene (6 bases). The CDR3 spans 11 residues. Germline values: CDR1 SQVTM, CDR2 ANQGSEA. Trimming pared 6 bases from V and 11 bases from J, leaving 16 bases between. The chain's CDR3 is CSVAQGREQYF. The CDR3 region has the DNA TGCAGCGTAGCACAGGGTAGAGAGCAGTACTTC. Full variable domain (missing parts from reference TRBV29-1 and TRBJ2-5): SAVISQKPSRDICQRGTSLTIQCQVDSQVTMMFWYRQQPGQSLTLIATANQGSEATYESGFVIDKFPISRPNLTFSTLTVSNMSPEDSSIYLCSVAQGREQYFGPGTRLLVL.

This clone showed up just a few times. The CDR3 region is CASSFTGGPYEQYF. As DNA, the CDR3 is TGTGCCAGCAGCTTCACGGGGGGGCCCTACGAGCAGTACTTC. This rearrangement joins TRBV5-4 to TRBJ2-7; 8 nucleotides agree with TRBD2. Germline CDR1 is SGHNT and CDR2 is YYREEE (reference sequence). The V gene end was trimmed by 2 bases and the J gene end by 2 bases; junction bases not matched to a gene: 3. The CDR3 totals 14 residues. Supplemented by reference TRBV5-4 and TRBJ2-7, the full variable domain reads ETGVTQSPTHLIKTRGQQVTLRCSSQSGHNTVSWYQQALGQGPQFIFQYYREEENGRGNFPPRFSGLQFPNYSSELNVNALELDDSALYLCASSFTGGPYEQYFGPGTRLTVT.

A word on this clone: The same CDR3 can be traced to other DNA sequences in this sample. The chain is built from TRBV9 and TRBJ2-7, with 8 bases fitting TRBD1. Germline CDR1 reads SGDLS; CDR2 reads YYNGEE. After removal of 0 bases from V and 3 bases from J, the junction contained 2 bases not matched to a gene. This CDR3 has 14 amino acids. The CDR3 sequence is CASSVATGGYEQYF. The CDR3 nucleotides read TGTGCCAGCAGCGTAGCTACAGGGGGCTACGAGCAGTACTTC.

The chain recombines TRBV20-1 with TRBJ2-5; D remains ambiguous. The CDR3 has 11 residues. V was pared by 5 bases and J by 9 bases, with 13 bases between. Per germline, CDR1 DFQATT and CDR2 SNEGSKA (reference sequence). The CDR3 is CSAHLGWAQYF. The CDR3 bases are TGCAGTGCTCATCTCGGGTGGGCCCAGTACTTC.

The chain links TRBV12-5 to TRBJ2-1, with 7 bases aligning to TRBD2. Per germline, CDR1 LGHNT and CDR2 FRNRAP. CDR3 size: 15 residues. The junction had 14 bases not matched to a gene; V was cut back by 6 bases and J by 9 bases. CDR3 loop: CASGRRLAKAGEQFF. CDR3 DNA: TGTGCTAGTGGACGTCGACTAGCCAAGGCTGGTGAGCAGTTCTTC.

This clone was counted a few times. The CDR3 sequence: CASSQGGSQPPWADTQYF. In DNA, the CDR3 is TGTGCCAGCAGCCAAGGGGGGAGCCAGCCCCCGTGGGCAGATACGCAGTATTTT. The rearrangement links TRBV14 to TRBJ2-3; D might be TRBD1 or TRBD2, each matching 5 bases. Germline V gene lookup returns CDR1 SGHDN and CDR2 FVKESK. The V end lost 1 base, the J end lost 4 bases, and 21 bases lay between the germline ends. The CDR3 sequence is 18 residues long.

This rearrangement joins TRBV7-2 to TRBJ1-1; 7 positions agree with TRBD1. Germline trimming cut 6 bases from V and 0 bases from J; bases unmatched to any gene: 13. Germline lookup yields CDR1 SGHTA and CDR2 FQGNSA. CDR3 length: 17 residues. The CDR3 here is CASRLSGTADMNTEAFF. CDR3 DNA: TGTGCCAGCAGACTTTCCGGGACAGCTGACATGAACACTGAAGCTTTCTTT. The complete variable domain, with remaining parts taken from reference TRBV7-2 and TRBJ1-1, reads GAGVSQSPSNKVTEKGKDVELRCDPISGHTALYWYRQSLGQGLEFLIYFQGNSAPDKSGLPSDRFSAERTGGSVSTLTIQRTQQEDSAVYLCASRLSGTADMNTEAFFGQGTRLTVV.

This clone has only a few counts. The rearrangement joins TRBV7-9 to TRBJ2-5; no definite D call. CDR3 length equals 12 residues. Trimming stripped 5 bases from V and 4 bases from J, with 8 bases between. Germline CDR1 is SEHNR and CDR2 is FQNEAQ (reference sequence). CDR3 bases: TGTGCCAGCAGCCGTCCCGGAGAGACCCAGTACTTC. Translation gives CASSRPGETQYF.

The CDR3 reads CASSEDRRSQETQYF. The CDR3 nucleotides read TGTGCCAGCAGCGAAGACAGGCGCTCCCAAGAGACCCAGTACTTC. The chain joins TRBV7-2 to TRBJ2-5; tentative D call: TRBD1 (6 bases). Trimming left V 5 bases short and J 1 base short, with 14 bases between. Germline CDR1 is SGHTA and CDR2 is FQGNSA. The CDR3 totals 15 residues.

This clone has a handful of counts. This sequence joins TRBV6-5 and TRBJ2-2; tentatively, D is TRBD2 (6 bases). CDR1 is MNHEY and CDR2 is SVGAGI in the germline V gene. Trimming removed 6 bases at V and 2 bases at J, with 13 bases between. This CDR3 is built from 15 residues. The CDR3: CASRLGGLNTGELFF. For the CDR3, the DNA is TGTGCCAGCAGACTGGGGGGACTCAACACCGGGGAGCTGTTTTTT.

The J gene is TRBJ2-7, the V gene TRBV9; D could derive from TRBD1 or TRBD2 (5 bases each). This CDR3 is built from 15 residues. V lost 0 bases, J lost 3 bases, and 13 bases lay in between. CDR1 and CDR2 (germline): SGDLS, YYNGEE. CDR3 coding DNA: TGTGCCAGCAGCGTAGCAGGGACGGAAATCTACGAGCAGTACTTC. Encoded protein: CASSVAGTEIYEQYF.

The rearrangement joins TRBV5-6 to TRBJ2-7; D may be TRBD1 (6 bases). The CDR3 length is 13 residues. Trimming pared 0 bases from V and 4 bases from J, leaving 8 bases between. In germline, CDR1 is SGHDT, CDR2 YYEEEE. CDR3 region: CASSLEQGYEQYF. The CDR3 DNA reads as TGTGCCAGCAGCTTGGAGCAGGGGTACGAGCAGTACTTC.

V and J are TRBV30 and TRBJ1-2; D remains ambiguous. The CDR3 has 13 residues. V was clipped by 5 bases and J by 3 bases, with 13 bases between them. Germline V gives CDR1 GTSNPN, CDR2 SVGIG (reference sequence). The CDR3 coding sequence is TGTGCCTGGGCGCCGAACGACTACTATGGCTACACCTTC. Translating gives CAWAPNDYYGYTF.

This clone was counted only a few times. This chain connects TRBV30 to TRBJ2-1, with a tentative D call TRBD2 (5 bases). CDR1 is GTSNPN, CDR2 SVGIG, per germline (reference sequence). This CDR3 has 15 amino acids. The V end was cut by 0 bases, the J end by 2 bases, with 11 bases between. CDR3 amino acids: CAWSVSGLPYNEQFF. The DNA of the CDR3 is TGTGCCTGGAGTGTCAGCGGCCTTCCCTACAATGAGCAGTTCTTC.

This clone was detected ten times or more. This chain connects TRBV13 to TRBJ2-3, with unresolved D. Germline V lookup: CDR1 PRHDT, CDR2 FYEKMQ (reference sequence). The CDR3 has 12 amino acids. The germline V and J ends were trimmed by 3 bases and 6 bases, with 7 bases remaining between them. The CDR3: CASSFGGDTQYF. In nucleotides, the CDR3 is TGTGCCAGCAGCTTTGGTGGGGATACGCAGTATTTT.

The V gene is TRBV6-5, the J gene TRBJ2-1; D is ambiguous. Germline CDR1 and CDR2: MNHEY and SVGAGI. The CDR3 covers 11 residues. The V end was cut by 6 bases, the J end by 5 bases, with 5 bases between. CDR3 sequence reads: CASRLNNEQFF. The CDR3 DNA is TGTGCCAGCAGACTGAACAATGAGCAGTTCTTC.

In this sample, this clone turned up once. The chain couples TRBV4-1 to TRBJ1-5, with a possible D match to TRBD1 (6 bases). Deletions cut 0 bases from V and 4 bases from J, with 16 bases between. The V gene's germline CDR1 is MGHRA and CDR2 YSYEKL. The CDR3 is 17 residues long. CDR3 sequence reads: CASSQDSGHVGNQPQHF. Here the CDR3 DNA reads TGCGCCAGCAGCCAAGATTCGGGACACGTGGGGAATCAGCCCCAGCATTTT.

Only a few counts were recorded for this clone. The same CDR3 arises from other DNA sequences in this sample as well. The rearrangement uses TRBV20-1 and TRBJ1-4; no definite D call. Germline V gene lookup returns CDR1 DFQATT and CDR2 SNEGSKA (reference sequence). This CDR3 is built from 11 residues. V shed 0 bases and J shed 8 bases, with 4 bases lying between them. The CDR3: CSARDREKLFF. The DNA for the CDR3 is TGCAGTGCTAGAGATCGGGAAAAACTGTTTTTT.

The CDR3: CASSLSGTQDTEAFF. The CDR3 nucleotides read TGCGCCAGCAGCTTGTCCGGGACTCAGGACACTGAAGCTTTCTTT. The chain is built from TRBV5-1 and TRBJ1-1; D possibly corresponds to TRBD1 (5 bases). CDR1 SGHRS and CDR2 YFSETQ come from the germline V gene. The CDR3 extends over 15 amino acids. The V and J ends lost 1 base and 3 bases respectively, with 13 bases between them. Filled out from reference TRBV5-1 and TRBJ1-1, the complete variable domain reads KAGVTQTPRYLIKTRGQQVTLSCSPISGHRSVSWYQQTPGQGLQFLFEYFSETQRNKGNFPGRFSGRQFSNSRSEMNVSTLELGDSALYLCASSLSGTQDTEAFFGQGTRLTVV.

This clone was seen more than once but under ten times. The J gene is TRBJ2-5, the V gene TRBV30; 9 nucleotides match TRBD2. From germline, CDR1 is GTSNPN and CDR2 SVGIG (reference sequence). The CDR3 extends over 16 amino acids. V was pared by 4 bases and J by 5 bases, with 14 bases of the junction left unmatched. DNA for the CDR3: TGTGCCTGGACCCACGGGCTAGCGGGACGTCGGGAGACCCAGTACTTC. Its translation is CAWTHGLAGRRETQYF.